This TCR beta chain was obtained from a study of blood T cells in healthy people across ages (dated by TCRdb to 2013 to 2016). For the study in its entirety: In model experiments, roughly one uniquely barcoded TCR beta cDNA molecule per two T cells was captured by template switching. To avoid experimental bias, donors of different ages were spread randomly across the sequencing lanes. The donors were split into four age groups: young (average approximately 16 years), middle-aged (39), aged (62) and long-lived (about 82). Age-related changes in TCR beta repertoire diversity were measured in the study by deep sequencing normalized with unique cDNA molecular identifiers. Using the same blood draw, the study looked at two additional independent replicas of 1 million unique cDNA reads for two donors, one aged 18 to 30 and the other aged 80 or older.

Including the terminal cysteine and phenylalanine, the CDR3 comprises 16 residues. The DNA shown is the 48-base CDR3, in frame from base 1. CDR1 MNHEY and CDR2 SMNVEV were looked up in the germline V gene (reference sequence). Germline trimming amounts to 5 bases on V and 2 bases on J, with 6 as the count of junction bases outside the gene matches. Broader findings and caveats from the paper: Estimates of total diversity from one million sequenced T cells were regarded as lower bounds and underestimates. Because profiling used bulk unsorted PBMCs, naive and antigen-experienced compartments could not be compared conclusively. As age increased, observed TCR beta diversity per million T cells dropped in a roughly linear way, and a significant reduction was already evident by age 40. Observed TCR beta diversity correlated strongly with the percentage of naive T cells measured by flow cytometry. Donor CMV infection status was unknown, potentially confounding age-related changes in expanded clonotypes. Compared with the aged group, more naive CD4+ T cells, fewer expanded clones and increased TCR diversity were shown by the long-lived group, suggesting age selection.

Preparation of the library involved 5' RACE. The reads were generated on an Illumina HiSeq 2500. A second PCR of roughly 6 to 11 cycles was run with a J-beta primer mix and a sample-barcoded 5' primer. A unique molecular identifier was introduced onto each TCR beta cDNA molecule by a template-switch 5' adaptor carrying 12 random nucleotides. At least 2.5 million CDR3-containing paired-end reads were obtained from each sample. First-strand cDNA was synthesized from all RNA with the Mint cDNA synthesis kit, primed by a TRBC-specific oligonucleotide. After uracil-DNA glycosylase treatment, a first 18-cycle PCR used universal primers M1SS and BC2_uni_R on all cDNA. Turning to the authors' computational methods: Each sample was normalized by randomly selecting 1 million high-quality reads, each carrying a distinct molecular identifier. Reads with shared molecular identifiers were discarded instead of being binned into consensus sequences. CDR3 identification, clonotype clustering and error correction used MiTCR with a Q25 quality threshold and the strictest error-elimination algorithm. A nonparametric unseen species model using Euler transformation provided a lower-bound estimate of total TCR beta diversity. TCRdb reworked the public reads: Q25 trimming with fastp, MiXCR clone assembly, productive beta chains retained. Merged by CDR3 protein, the rows form single entries marked with the most common genes and DNA. TCRdb, rather than the study authors, made the V and J calls. Recorded for this sample are roughly 930,000 distinct CDR3 sequences; 45% to 50% of them occurred a single time. The top ten hold roughly 12% of the sample.

The donors were around 39 Caucasian individuals from Russia, aged about 6 to 95 years, who were systemically healthy. Each donor gave approximately 9.3 milliliters of peripheral blood, collected into EDTA-treated Vacutainer tubes. Ficoll-Paque density-gradient centrifugation was used to isolate PBMCs, with at least 7 million per sample. Total RNA, at least 5 micrograms per sample, was extracted from PBMCs with Trizol reagent. For every donor, flow cytometry on a PBMC aliquot measured the percentage of naive CD45RAhigh/CD27high T cells. Worth noting for this clonotype: There is no known antigen for this receptor. Base qualities were left out, and no much larger clone turns up one base away.

Sequenced: blood. In this chain, TRBV27 is recombined with TRBJ2-3, with 11 junctional bases fitting TRBD2. This receptor was taken from a man aged 25-40 years in good health. The nucleotide sequence is given as TGTGCCAGCAGTCCGTCACTAGCGGGAGCCACAGATACGCAGTATTTT. Its protein is CASSPSLAGATDTQYF.